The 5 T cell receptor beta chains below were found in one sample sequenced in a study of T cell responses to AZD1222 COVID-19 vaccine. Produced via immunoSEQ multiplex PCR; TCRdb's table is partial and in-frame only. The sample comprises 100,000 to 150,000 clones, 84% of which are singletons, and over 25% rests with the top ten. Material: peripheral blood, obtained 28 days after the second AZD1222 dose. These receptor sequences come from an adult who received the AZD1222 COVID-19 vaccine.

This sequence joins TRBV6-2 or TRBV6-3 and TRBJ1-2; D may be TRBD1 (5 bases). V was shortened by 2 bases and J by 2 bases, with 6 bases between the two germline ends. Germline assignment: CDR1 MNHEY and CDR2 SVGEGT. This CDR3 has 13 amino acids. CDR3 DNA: TGTGCCAGCAGTTACCGGGACAACTATGGCTACACCTTC. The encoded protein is CASSYRDNYGYTF.

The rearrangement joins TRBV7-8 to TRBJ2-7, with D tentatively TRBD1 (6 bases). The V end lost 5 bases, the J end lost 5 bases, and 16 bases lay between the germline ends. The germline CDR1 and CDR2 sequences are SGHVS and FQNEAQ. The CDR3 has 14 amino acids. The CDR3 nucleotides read TGTGCCAGCAGCCGAGACTTCAGGGGAAACGAGCAGTACTTC. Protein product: CASSRDFRGNEQYF.

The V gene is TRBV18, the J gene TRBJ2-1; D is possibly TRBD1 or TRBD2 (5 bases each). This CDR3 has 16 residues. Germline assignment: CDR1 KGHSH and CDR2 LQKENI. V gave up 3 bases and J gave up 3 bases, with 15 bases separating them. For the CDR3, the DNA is TGTGCCAGCTCACCCCCGTCGAGGGGACGCTACAATGAGCAGTTCTTC. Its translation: CASSPPSRGRYNEQFF.

The CDR3 spells CASSQAGRTGNSPLHF. In DNA, the CDR3 is TGCGCCAGCAGCCAAGCAGGTCGGACAGGGAATTCACCCCTCCACTTT. The chain employs TRBV4-1 and TRBJ1-6, with 8 bases identical to TRBD1. This CDR3 spans 16 amino acids. Germline CDR1 reads MGHRA; CDR2 reads YSYEKL. V dropped 1 base and J dropped 7; count of bases not matched to a gene: 6.

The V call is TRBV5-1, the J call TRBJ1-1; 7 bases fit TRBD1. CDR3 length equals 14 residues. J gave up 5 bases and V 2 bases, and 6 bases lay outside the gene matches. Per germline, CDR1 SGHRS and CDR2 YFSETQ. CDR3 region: CASSFDRAQTEAFF. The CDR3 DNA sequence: TGCGCCAGCAGCTTTGACAGGGCCCAAACTGAAGCTTTCTTT. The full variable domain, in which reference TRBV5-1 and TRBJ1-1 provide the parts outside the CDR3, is KAGVTQTPRYLIKTRGQQVTLSCSPISGHRSVSWYQQTPGQGLQFLFEYFSETQRNKGNFPGRFSGRQFSNSRSEMNVSTLELGDSALYLCASSFDRAQTEAFFGQGTRLTVV.